This T cell receptor (beta chain) was recovered during a study of T cell clonality in common variable immunodeficiency. Findings and caveats of the study: Fewer deletions and N-nucleotide insertions were reportedly seen in common variable immunodeficiency TCR beta sequences. Shared TCRbeta clones were fewer between CVID subjects than controls.

The germline V gene has CDR1 SGHDT and CDR2 YYEEEE. V was shortened by 0 bases and J by 2 bases, with 8 bases between the two germline ends. The CDR3 sequence is 14 residues long. Ten or more counts support this clone. Its antigen is not identified. The read stops 3 residues short of the end of the CDR3; the missing end is completed from the germline J gene. Patients and controls were mostly of Caucasian heritage. Produced via immunoSEQ multiplex PCR; TCRdb's table is partial and in-frame only. This repertoire lists fewer than 70,000 clones without singletons; approximately 1.6% sits in the top ten. The specimen was peripheral blood mononuclear cells. The genes are TRBV5-6 and TRBJ2-5, with D perhaps TRBD1 (6 bases). The sequence derives from a person between 18 and 75 years old in good health. The CDR3 DNA, read in part, is TGTGCCAGCAGCTTGGTTCAGGGGCAAGAGACC. As protein: CASSLVQGQET. The whole CDR3 reads CASSLVQGQETQYF.